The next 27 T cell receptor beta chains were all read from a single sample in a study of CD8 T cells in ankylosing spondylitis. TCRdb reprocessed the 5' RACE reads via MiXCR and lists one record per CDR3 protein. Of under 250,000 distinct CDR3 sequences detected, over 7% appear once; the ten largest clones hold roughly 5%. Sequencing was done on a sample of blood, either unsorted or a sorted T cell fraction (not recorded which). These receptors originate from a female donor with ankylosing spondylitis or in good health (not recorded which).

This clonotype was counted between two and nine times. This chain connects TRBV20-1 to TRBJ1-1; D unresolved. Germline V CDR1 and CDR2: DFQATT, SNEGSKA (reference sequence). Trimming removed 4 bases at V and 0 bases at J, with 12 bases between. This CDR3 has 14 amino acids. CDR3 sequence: CSATDPDLNTEAFF. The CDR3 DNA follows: TGCAGTGCTACCGACCCCGACCTGAACACTGAAGCTTTCTTT.

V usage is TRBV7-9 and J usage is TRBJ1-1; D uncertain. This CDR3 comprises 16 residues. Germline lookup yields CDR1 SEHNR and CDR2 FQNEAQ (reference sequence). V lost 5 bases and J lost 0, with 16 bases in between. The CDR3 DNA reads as TGTGCCAGCAGCCCCCCGGCCGCTCAGATGAACACTGAAGCTTTCTTT. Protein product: CASSPPAAQMNTEAFF.

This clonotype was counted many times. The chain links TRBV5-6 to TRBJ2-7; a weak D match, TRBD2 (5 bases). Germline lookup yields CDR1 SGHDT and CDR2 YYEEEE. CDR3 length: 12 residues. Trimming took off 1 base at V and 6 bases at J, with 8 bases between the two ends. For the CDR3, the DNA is TGTGCCAGCAGCTTGTTTCGGGGCGAGCAGTACTTC. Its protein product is CASSLFRGEQYF.

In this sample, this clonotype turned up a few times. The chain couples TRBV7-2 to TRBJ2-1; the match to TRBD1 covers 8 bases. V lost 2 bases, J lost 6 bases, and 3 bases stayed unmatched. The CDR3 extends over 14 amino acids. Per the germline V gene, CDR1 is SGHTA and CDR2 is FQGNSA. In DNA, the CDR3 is TGTGCCAGCAGCTTATTGGACAGGGTCAATGAGCAGTTCTTC. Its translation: CASSLLDRVNEQFF.

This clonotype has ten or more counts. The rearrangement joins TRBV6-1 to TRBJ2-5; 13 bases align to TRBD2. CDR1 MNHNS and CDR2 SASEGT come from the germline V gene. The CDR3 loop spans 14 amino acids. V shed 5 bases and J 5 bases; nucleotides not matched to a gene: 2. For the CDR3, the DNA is TGTGCCAGCAGTAGGACTAGCGGGAGTGAGACCCAGTACTTC. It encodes CASSRTSGSETQYF.

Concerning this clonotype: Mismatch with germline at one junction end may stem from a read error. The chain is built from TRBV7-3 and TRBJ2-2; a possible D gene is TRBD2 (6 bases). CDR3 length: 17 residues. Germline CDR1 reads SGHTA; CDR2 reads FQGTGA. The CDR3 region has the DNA TGTACCAGCCGTCCCCCCCTGGAGCGGGCGGCCACCGGGGAGCTGTTTTTT. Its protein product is CTSRPPLERAATGELFF.

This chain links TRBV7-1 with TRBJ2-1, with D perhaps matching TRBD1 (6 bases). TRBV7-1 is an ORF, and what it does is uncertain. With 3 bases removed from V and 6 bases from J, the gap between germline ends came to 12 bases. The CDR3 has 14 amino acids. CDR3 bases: TGTGCCAGCAGCTCGCAGTTAGGGGGCAATGAGCAGTTCTTC. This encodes CASSSQLGGNEQFF.

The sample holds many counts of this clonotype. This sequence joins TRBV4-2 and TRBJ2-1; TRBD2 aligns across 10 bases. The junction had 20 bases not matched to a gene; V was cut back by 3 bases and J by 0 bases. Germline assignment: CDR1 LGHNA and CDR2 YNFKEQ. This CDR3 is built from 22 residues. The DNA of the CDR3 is TGTGCCAGCAGCCACCCAGGTGGGGGGGGAACTAGCGGGACGTTCTCCTACAATGAGCAGTTCTTC. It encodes CASSHPGGGGTSGTFSYNEQFF.

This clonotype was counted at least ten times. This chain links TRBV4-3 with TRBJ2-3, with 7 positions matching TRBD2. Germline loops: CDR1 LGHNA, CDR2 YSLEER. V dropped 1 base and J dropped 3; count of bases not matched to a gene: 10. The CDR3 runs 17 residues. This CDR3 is CASSQGFGLAETDTQYF. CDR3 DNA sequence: TGCGCCAGCAGCCAAGGGTTTGGGCTAGCGGAGACAGATACGCAGTATTTT.

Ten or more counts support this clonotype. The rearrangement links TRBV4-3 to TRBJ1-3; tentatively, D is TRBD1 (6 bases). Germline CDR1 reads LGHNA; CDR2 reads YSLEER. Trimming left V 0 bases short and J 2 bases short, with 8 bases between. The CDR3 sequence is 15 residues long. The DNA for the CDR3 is TGCGCCAGCAGCCAAGATCGGACAGCTGGAAACACCATATATTTT. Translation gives CASSQDRTAGNTIYF.

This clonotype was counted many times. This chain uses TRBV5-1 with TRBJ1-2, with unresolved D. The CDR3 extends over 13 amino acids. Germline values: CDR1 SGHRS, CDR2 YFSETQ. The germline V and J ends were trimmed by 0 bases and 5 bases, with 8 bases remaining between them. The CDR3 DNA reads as TGCGCCAGCAGCTTGGCCGGGGAGTATGGCTACACCTTC. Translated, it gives CASSLAGEYGYTF.

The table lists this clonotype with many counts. The CDR3 reads CASRPGQGTYEQYF. In DNA, the CDR3 is TGTGCCAGCAGGCCGGGACAGGGGACCTACGAGCAGTACTTC. This chain uses TRBV6-1 with TRBJ2-7; 10 bases line up with TRBD1. Germline V lookup: CDR1 MNHNS, CDR2 SASEGT. The CDR3 runs to 14 residues. V shed 6 bases, J shed 2 bases, and the junction held 4 bases outside the gene matches.

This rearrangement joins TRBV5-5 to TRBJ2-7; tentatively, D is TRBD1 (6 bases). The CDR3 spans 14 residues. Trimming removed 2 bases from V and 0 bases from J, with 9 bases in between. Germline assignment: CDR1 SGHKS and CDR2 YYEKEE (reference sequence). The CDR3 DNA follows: TGTGCCAGCAGCTTCGCAGGGGTCTCCTACGAGCAGTACTTC. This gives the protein CASSFAGVSYEQYF.

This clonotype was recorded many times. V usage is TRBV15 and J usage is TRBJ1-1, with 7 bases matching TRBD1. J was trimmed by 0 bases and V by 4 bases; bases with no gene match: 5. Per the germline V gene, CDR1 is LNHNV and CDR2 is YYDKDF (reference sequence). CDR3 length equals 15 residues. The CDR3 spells CATSKQGQLNTEAFF. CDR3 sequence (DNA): TGTGCCACCAGCAAGCAGGGACAGTTGAACACTGAAGCTTTCTTT.

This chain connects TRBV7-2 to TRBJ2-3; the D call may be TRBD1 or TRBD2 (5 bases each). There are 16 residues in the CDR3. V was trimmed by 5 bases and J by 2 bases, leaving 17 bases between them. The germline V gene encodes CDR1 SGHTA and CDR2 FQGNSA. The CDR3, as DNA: TGTGCCAGCAGCCCCACCCGGGACCGGTCCACAGATACGCAGTATTTT. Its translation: CASSPTRDRSTDTQYF.

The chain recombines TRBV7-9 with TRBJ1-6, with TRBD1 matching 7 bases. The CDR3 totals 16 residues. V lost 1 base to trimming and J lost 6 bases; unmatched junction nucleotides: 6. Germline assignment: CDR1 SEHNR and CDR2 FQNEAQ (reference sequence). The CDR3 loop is CASSLGGTARNSPLHF. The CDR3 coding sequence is TGTGCCAGCAGCTTAGGGGGGACAGCTCGTAATTCACCCCTCCACTTT. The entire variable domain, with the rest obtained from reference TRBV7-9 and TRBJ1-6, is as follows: DTGVSQNPRHKITKRGQNVTFRCDPISEHNRLYWYRQTLGQGPEFLTYFQNEAQLEKSRLLSDRFSAERPKGSFSTLEIQRTEQGDSAMYLCASSLGGTARNSPLHFGNGTRLTVT.

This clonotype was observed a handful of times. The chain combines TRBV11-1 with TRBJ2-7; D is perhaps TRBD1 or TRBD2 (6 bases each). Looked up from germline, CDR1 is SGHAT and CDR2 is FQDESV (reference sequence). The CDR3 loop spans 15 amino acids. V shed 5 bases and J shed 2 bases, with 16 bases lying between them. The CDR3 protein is CASSPIGGLAYEQYF. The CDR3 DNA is TGTGCCAGCAGCCCCATCGGGGGCCTTGCCTACGAGCAGTACTTC.

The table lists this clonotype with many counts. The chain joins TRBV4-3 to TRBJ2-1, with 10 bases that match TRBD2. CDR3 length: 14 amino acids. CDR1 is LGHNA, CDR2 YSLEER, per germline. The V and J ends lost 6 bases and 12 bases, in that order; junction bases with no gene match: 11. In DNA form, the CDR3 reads TGCGCCAGCAGGGAGACTAGCGGGTCGATTTGGCAGTTCTTC. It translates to CASRETSGSIWQFF.

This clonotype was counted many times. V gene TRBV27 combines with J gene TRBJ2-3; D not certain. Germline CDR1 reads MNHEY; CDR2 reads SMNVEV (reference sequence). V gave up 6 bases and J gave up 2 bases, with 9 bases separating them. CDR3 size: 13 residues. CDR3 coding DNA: TGTGCCAGCAGGGATCACAACACAGATACGCAGTATTTT. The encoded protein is CASRDHNTDTQYF.

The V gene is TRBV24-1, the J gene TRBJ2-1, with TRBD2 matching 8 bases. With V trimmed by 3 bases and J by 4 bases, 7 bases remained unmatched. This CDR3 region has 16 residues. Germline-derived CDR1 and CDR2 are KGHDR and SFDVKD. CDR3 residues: CATSDEGSGTYNEQFF. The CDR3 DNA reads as TGTGCCACCAGTGATGAAGGTAGCGGGACGTACAATGAGCAGTTCTTC.

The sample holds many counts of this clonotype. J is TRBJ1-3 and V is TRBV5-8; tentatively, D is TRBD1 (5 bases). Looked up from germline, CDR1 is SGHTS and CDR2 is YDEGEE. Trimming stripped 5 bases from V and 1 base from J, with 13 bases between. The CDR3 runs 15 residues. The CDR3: CASSRGAGSGNTIYF. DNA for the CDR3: TGTGCCAGCAGTCGTGGCGCAGGGTCTGGAAACACCATATATTTT.

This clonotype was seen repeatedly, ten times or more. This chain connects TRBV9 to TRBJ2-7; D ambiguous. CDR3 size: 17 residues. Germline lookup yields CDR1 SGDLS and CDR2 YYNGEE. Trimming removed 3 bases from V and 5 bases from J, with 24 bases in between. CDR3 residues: CASSASSLRPGSDEQYF. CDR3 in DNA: TGTGCCAGCAGCGCTTCTTCCTTGCGACCTGGCTCTGACGAGCAGTACTTC.

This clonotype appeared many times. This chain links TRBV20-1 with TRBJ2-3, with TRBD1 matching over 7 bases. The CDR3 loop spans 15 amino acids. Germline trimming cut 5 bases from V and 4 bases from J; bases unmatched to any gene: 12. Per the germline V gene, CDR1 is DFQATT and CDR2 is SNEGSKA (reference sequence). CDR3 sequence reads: CSAPSGTDYADTQYF. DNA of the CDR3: TGCAGTGCTCCCTCGGGGACAGATTATGCAGATACGCAGTATTTT.

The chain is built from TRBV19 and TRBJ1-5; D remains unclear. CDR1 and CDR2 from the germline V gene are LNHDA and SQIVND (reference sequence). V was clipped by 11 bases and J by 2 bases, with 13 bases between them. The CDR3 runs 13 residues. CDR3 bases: TGTGCCTCCACCGGACGCCGCAATCAGCCCCAGCATTTT. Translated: CASTGRRNQPQHF.

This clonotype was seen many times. The CDR3, as DNA: TGTGCCAGCACCAAGGGGTCTATGATTAGGGAGCAGTTCTTC. Amino acids: CASTKGSMIREQFF. V gene TRBV28 combines with J gene TRBJ2-1, with D perhaps TRBD1 (5 bases). Per the germline V gene, CDR1 is MDHEN and CDR2 is SYDVKM. The CDR3 runs to 14 residues. The V and J ends lost 7 bases and 10 bases respectively, with 20 bases between them.

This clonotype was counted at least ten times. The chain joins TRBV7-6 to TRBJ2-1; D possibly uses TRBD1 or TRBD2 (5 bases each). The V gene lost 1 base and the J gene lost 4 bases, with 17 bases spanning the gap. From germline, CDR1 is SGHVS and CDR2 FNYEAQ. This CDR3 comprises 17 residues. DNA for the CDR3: TGTGCCAGCAGCTTAGTACCCCCTAGAGGGGATTACAATGAGCAGTTCTTC. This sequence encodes CASSLVPPRGDYNEQFF.

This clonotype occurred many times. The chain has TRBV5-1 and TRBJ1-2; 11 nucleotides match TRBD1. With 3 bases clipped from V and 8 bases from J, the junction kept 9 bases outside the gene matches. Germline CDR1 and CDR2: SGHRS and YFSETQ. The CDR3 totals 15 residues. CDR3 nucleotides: TGCGCCAGCAGCTCCCAGGACAGGGGGCTGCGGGGCTACACCTTC. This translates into CASSSQDRGLRGYTF. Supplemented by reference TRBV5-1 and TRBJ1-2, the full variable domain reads KAGVTQTPRYLIKTRGQQVTLSCSPISGHRSVSWYQQTPGQGLQFLFEYFSETQRNKGNFPGRFSGRQFSNSRSEMNVSTLELGDSALYLCASSSQDRGLRGYTFGSGTRLTVV.